The 21 T cell receptor beta chains below all came from one sample that was sequenced in a study of blood T cells in healthy people across ages. Together with a sample-barcoded 5' primer, a J-beta primer mix was included in a second PCR lasting about 7 to 11 cycles. TCRdb itself ran the 5' RACE reads through MiXCR, one entry per CDR3 protein. Here the sample spans 600,000 to 850,000 distinct CDR3 sequences, 40% to 45% being singletons. What was sequenced was blood. The receptor source for this set is a woman in her fifties or sixties in good health.

This chain uses TRBV5-6 with TRBJ2-1; TRBD2 aligns across 9 bases. Germline assignment: CDR1 SGHDT and CDR2 YYEEEE. CDR3 length: 15 residues. After removal of 3 bases from V and 7 bases from J, the junction contained 8 bases not matched to a gene. CDR3 in amino acids: CASSWPGGRGNEQFF. CDR3 DNA: TGTGCCAGCAGCTGGCCGGGCGGGAGGGGAAATGAGCAGTTCTTC.

The rearrangement uses TRBV7-9 and TRBJ2-1, with D unresolved. Germline V CDR1 and CDR2: SEHNR, FQNEAQ (reference sequence). The CDR3 length is 13 residues. Trimming cost V 4 bases and J 10 bases, with 14 bases left between them. The CDR3 reads CASSSTETYEQFF. DNA of the CDR3: TGTGCCAGCAGCTCGACGGAGACCTACGAGCAGTTCTTC.

This clonotype showed up just a few times. V gene TRBV28 combines with J gene TRBJ2-7, with D perhaps TRBD2 (6 bases). V was shortened by 10 bases and J by 7 bases, with 20 bases between the two germline ends. CDR1 MDHEN and CDR2 SYDVKM come from the germline V gene. The CDR3 is 13 residues long. The CDR3, as DNA: TGTGCCACCCTAGATTCGACTAGGGGAGAGCAGTACTTC. Protein product: CATLDSTRGEQYF.

The V gene is TRBV18, the J gene TRBJ1-1, with D maybe TRBD1 (6 bases). Deletions cut 3 bases from V and 5 bases from J, with 13 bases between. The CDR3 is made up of 14 amino acids. Germline V gene sequence: CDR1 KGHSH, CDR2 LQKENI. CDR3: CASSPGAYRTEAFF. The CDR3 nucleotides are TGTGCCAGCTCACCGGGGGCCTACCGGACTGAAGCTTTCTTT.

This clonotype was found a few times. This chain uses TRBV12-3 or TRBV12-4 with TRBJ2-5, with D hard to call. V was clipped by 0 bases and J by 11 bases, with 16 bases between them. The CDR3 has 14 amino acids. CDR3 DNA sequence: TGTGCCAGCAGTTTAGCCTCCGGGTCCCGCACACAGTACTTC. Its translation is CASSLASGSRTQYF.

The chain employs TRBV11-3 and TRBJ2-7; D might be TRBD1 or TRBD2, each matching 5 bases. The V gene's germline CDR1 is SGHNT and CDR2 YENEEA. The CDR3 spans 12 residues. Trimming pared 3 bases from V and 7 bases from J, leaving 10 bases between. The CDR3 protein is CASSLRWGEQYF. CDR3 nucleotides: TGTGCCAGCAGCTTGAGGTGGGGGGAGCAGTACTTC.

J is TRBJ2-1 and V is TRBV29-1; D perhaps matches TRBD2 (6 bases). The CDR3 runs to 14 residues. V lost 4 bases to trimming and J lost 13 bases, with 23 bases between them. Germline loops: CDR1 SQVTM, CDR2 ANQGSEA. CDR3 in DNA: TGCAGCGTTGTGAGTGTGGGGAGGCGAGAGACCCAGTTCTTC. This codes for CSVVSVGRRETQFF.

The V gene is TRBV6-2 or TRBV6-3, the J gene TRBJ2-1; TRBD2 matches at 8 bases. Germline V gives CDR1 MNHEY, CDR2 SVGEGT. The V gene end was trimmed by 2 bases and the J gene end by 5 bases; junction bases not matched to a gene: 8. This CDR3 region has 16 residues. The CDR3 nucleotides read TGTGCCAGCAGTTACCCCCTAGCGGGCCATAACAATGAGCAGTTCTTC. It yields the protein CASSYPLAGHNNEQFF.

The CDR3 is CSVDTSGPNEQFF. The DNA for the CDR3 is TGCAGCGTGGACACTAGCGGGCCTAATGAGCAGTTCTTC. The chain joins TRBV29-1 to TRBJ2-1; 9 bases are a match to TRBD2. J gave up 7 bases and V 6 bases, and 7 bases lay outside the gene matches. This CDR3 region has 13 residues. Looked up from germline, CDR1 is SQVTM and CDR2 is ANQGSEA.

This clonotype was counted between two and nine times. The V call is TRBV4-3, the J call TRBJ1-5; D is unresolved. With 0 bases removed from V and 5 bases from J, the gap between germline ends came to 5 bases. The V gene's germline CDR1 is LGHNA and CDR2 YSLEER. The CDR3 loop spans 13 amino acids. The CDR3 sequence: CASSQDKHQPQHF. The CDR3 DNA reads TGCGCCAGCAGCCAAGATAAGCATCAGCCCCAGCATTTT.

Here the CDR3 reads CASSKTRGRLSSYEQYF. The CDR3 nucleotides read TGTGCCAGCAGCAAAACGCGGGGGCGACTCTCTTCCTACGAGCAGTACTTC. This chain joins TRBV21-1 and TRBJ2-7; TRBD1 is the table's D call and was not checked against the DNA. TRBV21-1 counts as a pseudogene. The CDR3 is made up of 17 amino acids.

V usage is TRBV6-2 or TRBV6-3 and J usage is TRBJ2-5; 13 nucleotides agree with TRBD2. The J call is uncertain, as TRBJ2-4 better fits the DNA end. Per germline, CDR1 MNHEY and CDR2 SVGEGT. The CDR3 loop spans 20 amino acids. The CDR3 sequence: CASNSDRGQTSGRLRGIQYF. The CDR3 coding sequence is TGTGCCAGCAACTCGGACAGGGGGCAGACTAGCGGGAGGTTAAGAGGCATTCAGTACTTC.

The chain is built from TRBV6-2 or TRBV6-3 and TRBJ2-7, with D tentatively TRBD1 or TRBD2 (5 bases each). The CDR3 sequence is 16 residues long. Trimming took 2 bases from V and 0 from J, leaving 14 bases between them. Germline V lookup: CDR1 MNHEY, CDR2 SVGEGT. CDR3 coding DNA: TGTGCCAGCAGTTACCCAACGGGGACGAGCTCCTACGAGCAGTACTTC. It codes for CASSYPTGTSSYEQYF.

The chain joins TRBV20-1 to TRBJ2-1; 7 positions agree with TRBD2. This CDR3 spans 13 amino acids. With 6 bases clipped from V and 0 bases from J, the junction kept 2 bases outside the gene matches. Germline loops: CDR1 DFQATT, CDR2 SNEGSKA (reference sequence). CDR3 in DNA: TGCAGTGCCCCGGGGGGCTCCTACAATGAGCAGTTCTTC. Amino acids: CSAPGGSYNEQFF.

This clonotype appeared many times. The V and J genes are TRBV7-2 and TRBJ2-7, with D possibly TRBD1 on 6 matching bases. V was shortened by 5 bases and J by 3 bases, with 8 bases between the two germline ends. The V gene's germline CDR1 is SGHTA and CDR2 FQGNSA. The CDR3 runs to 12 residues. The CDR3 reads CASSQDSYEQYF. DNA of the CDR3: TGTGCCAGCAGCCAGGACAGCTACGAGCAGTACTTC.

This clonotype came up a few times. The chain recombines TRBV7-6 with TRBJ2-3; 9 nucleotides match TRBD2. Germline-derived CDR1 and CDR2 are SGHVS and FNYEAQ. The CDR3 sequence is 17 residues long. J was trimmed by 2 bases and V by 6 bases; bases with no gene match: 12. In DNA form, the CDR3 reads TGTGCCAGCAGTTTATCTACTAGCGGGTTTCCCACAGATACGCAGTATTTT. This translates into CASSLSTSGFPTDTQYF.

This chain joins TRBV6-5 and TRBJ2-5, with no clear D. Germline loops: CDR1 MNHEY, CDR2 SVGAGI. The CDR3 has 13 residues. The ends were cut back, 5 bases at V and 1 base at J, with 8 bases in the middle. The CDR3 sequence is CASSLQTQETQYF. The CDR3 DNA sequence: TGTGCCAGCAGTCTACAGACCCAAGAGACCCAGTACTTC.

There are many counts of this clonotype. The chain couples TRBV29-1 to TRBJ2-1; 9 positions match TRBD1. The CDR3 totals 12 residues. CDR1 is SQVTM, CDR2 ANQGSEA, per germline. Germline trimming cut 6 bases from V and 4 bases from J; bases unmatched to any gene: 1. In DNA form, the CDR3 reads TGCAGCGTGGGGACAGGGTACAATGAGCAGTTCTTC. This gives the protein CSVGTGYNEQFF.

The chain joins TRBV6-1 to TRBJ2-5, with D uncertain. Germline V lookup: CDR1 MNHNS, CDR2 SASEGT. This CDR3 has 13 amino acids. Trimming cost V 2 bases and J 12 bases, with 16 bases left between them. CDR3 DNA: TGTGCCAGCAGTGAATCTGAGTCCCCAAGGGAGTACTTC. Translated, it gives CASSESESPREYF.

This clonotype came up many times. The V gene is TRBV20-1, the J gene TRBJ2-7; D uncertain. Germline lookup yields CDR1 DFQATT and CDR2 SNEGSKA (reference sequence). The CDR3 sequence is 13 residues long. With 6 bases removed from V and 0 bases from J, the gap between germline ends came to 12 bases. The CDR3 coding sequence is TGCAGTGCCAGACAAATCGTCTCCTACGAGCAGTACTTC. As protein: CSARQIVSYEQYF.

The V call is TRBV7-9, the J call TRBJ1-2; D is possibly TRBD1 (5 bases). The CDR3 is 15 amino acids. Between the trimmed V and J ends, which lost 3 bases and 7 bases, there was a span of 18 bases. Germline V gives CDR1 SEHNR, CDR2 FQNEAQ (reference sequence). CDR3 sequence reads: CASSFTGTNGGGYTF. CDR3 DNA: TGTGCCAGCAGCTTCACGGGGACGAACGGTGGTGGCTACACCTTC.